This note documents a single TCR beta chain sequence. The data were obtained in a study of blood T cell repertoires in COVID-19. Authors' processing steps: Reference gene primer amplification yielded estimated nucleated cell counts. Sequencing used immunoSEQ multiplex PCR; TCRdb keeps in-frame clones, though not all of them. From that table come the V and J calls and clone size; the DNA was used to work out D and trimming. The sample has fewer than 250,000 clones; 85% to 90% are singletons. CDR1 is SGHRS, CDR2 YFSETQ, per germline. V lost 0 bases, J lost 4 bases, and 9 bases stayed unmatched. CDR3 length equals 16 residues.

The sequence was obtained from a woman in her 70s with acute or convalescent COVID-19. The chain carries TRBV5-1 and TRBJ1-2, with 7 bases matching TRBD1. The material sequenced was peripheral blood. For the CDR3, the DNA is TGCGCCAGCAGCTTGGAGTGGGCAGGGGGTACCTATGGCTACACCTTC. This sequence encodes CASSLEWAGGTYGYTF.